This T cell receptor beta chain was obtained from a study of blood T cells in healthy people across ages. Germline CDR1 reads MNHNY; CDR2 reads SVGAGI (reference sequence). There are 15 residues in the CDR3. Trimming cost V 6 bases and J 4 bases; bases outside gene matches: 6. PCR was performed a second time for about 6 to 12 cycles using a sample-barcoded 5' primer and a J-beta primer mix. TCRdb re-called the 5' RACE reads through MiXCR, storing one row per CDR3 protein. The profile shows hundreds of thousands of distinct CDR3 sequences, roughly 60% of them singletons. This sequence joins TRBV6-6 and TRBJ2-1; 10 nucleotides match TRBD1. The sample was blood. The clonotype originates from a man under 40 in good health. This CDR3 is CASSRGQGVYNEQFF. DNA of the CDR3: TGTGCCAGCAGCCGTGGACAGGGGGTTTACAATGAGCAGTTCTTC.